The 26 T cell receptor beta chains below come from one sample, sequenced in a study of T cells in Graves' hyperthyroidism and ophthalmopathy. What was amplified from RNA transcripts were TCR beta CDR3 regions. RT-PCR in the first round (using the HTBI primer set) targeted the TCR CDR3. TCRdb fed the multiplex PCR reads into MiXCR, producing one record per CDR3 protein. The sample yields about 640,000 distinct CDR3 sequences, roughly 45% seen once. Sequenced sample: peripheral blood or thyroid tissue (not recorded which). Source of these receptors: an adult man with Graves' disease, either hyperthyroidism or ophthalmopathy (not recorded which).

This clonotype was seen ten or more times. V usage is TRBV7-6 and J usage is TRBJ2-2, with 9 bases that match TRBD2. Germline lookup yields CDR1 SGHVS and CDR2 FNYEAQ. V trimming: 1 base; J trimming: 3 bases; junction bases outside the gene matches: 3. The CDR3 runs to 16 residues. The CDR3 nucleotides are TGTGCCAGCAGCTTAGAGACTAGCGGCTACACCGGGGAGCTGTTTTTT. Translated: CASSLETSGYTGELFF.

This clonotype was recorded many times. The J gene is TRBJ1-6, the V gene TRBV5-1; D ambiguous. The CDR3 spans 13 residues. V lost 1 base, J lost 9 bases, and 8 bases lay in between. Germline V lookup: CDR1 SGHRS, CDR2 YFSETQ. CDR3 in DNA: TGCGCCAGCAGCTTGACTGACACTTCACCCCTCCACTTT. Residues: CASSLTDTSPLHF.

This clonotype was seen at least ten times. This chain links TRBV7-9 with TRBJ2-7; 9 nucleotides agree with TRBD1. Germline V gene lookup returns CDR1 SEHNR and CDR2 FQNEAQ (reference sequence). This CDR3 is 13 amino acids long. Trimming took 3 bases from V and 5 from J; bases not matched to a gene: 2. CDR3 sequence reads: CASSFRDRDEQYF. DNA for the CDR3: TGTGCCAGCAGCTTCCGGGACAGGGACGAGCAGTACTTC.

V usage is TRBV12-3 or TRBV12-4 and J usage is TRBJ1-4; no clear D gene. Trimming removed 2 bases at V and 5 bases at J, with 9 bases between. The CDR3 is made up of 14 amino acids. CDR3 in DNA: TGTGCCAGCAGTTTAACGGGGATAAATGAAAAACTGTTTTTT. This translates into CASSLTGINEKLFF.

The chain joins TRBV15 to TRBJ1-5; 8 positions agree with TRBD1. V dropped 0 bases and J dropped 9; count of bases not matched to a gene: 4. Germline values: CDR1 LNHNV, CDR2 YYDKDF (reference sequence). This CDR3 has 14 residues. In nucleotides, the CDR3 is TGTGCCACCAGCAGAGACCGACAGGGGCGGCCCCAGCATTTT. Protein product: CATSRDRQGRPQHF.

CDR3 sequence reads: CSARDGRGFVEAFF. The CDR3, as DNA: TGCAGTGCTAGAGATGGTAGGGGTTTTGTTGAAGCTTTCTTT. The chain joins TRBV20-1 to TRBJ1-1, with a possible D match to TRBD1 (5 bases). Germline CDR1 DFQATT, CDR2 SNEGSKA (reference sequence). The ends were cut back, 0 bases at V and 7 bases at J, with 15 bases in the middle. This CDR3 contains 14 residues.

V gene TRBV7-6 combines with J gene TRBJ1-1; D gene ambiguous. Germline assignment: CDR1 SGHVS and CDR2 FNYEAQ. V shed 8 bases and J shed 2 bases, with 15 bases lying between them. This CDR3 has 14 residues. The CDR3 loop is CASSPSSINTEAFF. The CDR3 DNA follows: TGTGCCAGCTCACCGAGTTCGATTAACACTGAAGCTTTCTTT.

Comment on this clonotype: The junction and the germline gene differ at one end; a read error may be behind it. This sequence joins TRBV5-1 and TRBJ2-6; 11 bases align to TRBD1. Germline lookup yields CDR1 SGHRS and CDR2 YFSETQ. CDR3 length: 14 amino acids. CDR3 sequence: CARTGGAGANVLTF. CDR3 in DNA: TGTGCCAGGACAGGGGGCGCTGGGGCCAACGTCCTGACTTTC.

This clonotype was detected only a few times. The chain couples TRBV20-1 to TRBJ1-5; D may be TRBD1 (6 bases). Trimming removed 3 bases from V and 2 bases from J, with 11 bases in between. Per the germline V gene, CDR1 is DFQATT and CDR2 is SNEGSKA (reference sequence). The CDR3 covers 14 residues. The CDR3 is CSASRGTGNQPQHF. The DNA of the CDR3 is TGCAGTGCTAGCAGGGGAACCGGCAATCAGCCCCAGCATTTT.

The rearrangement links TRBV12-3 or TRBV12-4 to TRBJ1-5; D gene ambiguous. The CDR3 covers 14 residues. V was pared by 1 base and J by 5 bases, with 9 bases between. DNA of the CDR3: TGTGCCAGCAGTTTAGGAGGGTTCTATCAGCCCCAGCATTTT. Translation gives CASSLGGFYQPQHF.

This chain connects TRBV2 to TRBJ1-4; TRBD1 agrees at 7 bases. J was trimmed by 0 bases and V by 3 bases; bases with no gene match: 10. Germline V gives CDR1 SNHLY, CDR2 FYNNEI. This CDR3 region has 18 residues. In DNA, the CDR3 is TGTGCCAGCAGTGATAAGAACAGGGGTGGATCAACTAATGAAAAACTGTTTTTT. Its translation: CASSDKNRGGSTNEKLFF.

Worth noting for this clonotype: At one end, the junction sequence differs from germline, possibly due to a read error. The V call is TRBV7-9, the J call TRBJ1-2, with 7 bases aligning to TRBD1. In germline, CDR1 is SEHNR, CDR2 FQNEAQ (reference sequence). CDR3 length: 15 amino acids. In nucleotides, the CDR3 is TGCGCCAGCGCAGACCCTCTTACAGGGGACTCTGGCTACACCTTC. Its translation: CASADPLTGDSGYTF.

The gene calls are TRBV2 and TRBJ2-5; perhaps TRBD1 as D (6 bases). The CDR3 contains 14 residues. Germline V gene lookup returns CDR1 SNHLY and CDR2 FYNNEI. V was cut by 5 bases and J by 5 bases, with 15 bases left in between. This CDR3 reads CASSQPGHPETQYF. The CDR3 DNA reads TGTGCCAGCAGTCAGCCGGGACATCCCGAGACCCAGTACTTC.

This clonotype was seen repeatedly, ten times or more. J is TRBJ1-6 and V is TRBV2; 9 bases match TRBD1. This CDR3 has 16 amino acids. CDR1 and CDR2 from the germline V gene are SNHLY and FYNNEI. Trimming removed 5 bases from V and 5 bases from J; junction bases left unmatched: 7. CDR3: CASSPWTGEDNSPLHF. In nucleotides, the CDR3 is TGTGCCAGCAGTCCTTGGACAGGGGAAGATAATTCACCCCTCCACTTT.

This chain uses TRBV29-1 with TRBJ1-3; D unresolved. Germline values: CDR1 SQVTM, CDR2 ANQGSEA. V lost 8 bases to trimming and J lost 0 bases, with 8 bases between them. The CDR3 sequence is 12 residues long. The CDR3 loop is CSQGLSGNTIYF. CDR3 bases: TGCAGCCAAGGTCTCTCTGGAAACACCATATATTTT.

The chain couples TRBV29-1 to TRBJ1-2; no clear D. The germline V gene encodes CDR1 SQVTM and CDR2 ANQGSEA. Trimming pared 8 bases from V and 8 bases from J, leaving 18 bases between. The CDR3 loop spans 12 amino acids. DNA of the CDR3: TGCAGCAGTGAGTCGCCGGGATCGGGCTACACCTTC. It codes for CSSESPGSGYTF.

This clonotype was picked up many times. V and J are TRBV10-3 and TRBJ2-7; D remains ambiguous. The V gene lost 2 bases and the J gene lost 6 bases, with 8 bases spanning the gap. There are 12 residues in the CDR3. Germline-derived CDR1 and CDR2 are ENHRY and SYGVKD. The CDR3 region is CAISEGFSEQYF. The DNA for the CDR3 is TGTGCCATCAGTGAGGGCTTCTCCGAGCAGTACTTC.

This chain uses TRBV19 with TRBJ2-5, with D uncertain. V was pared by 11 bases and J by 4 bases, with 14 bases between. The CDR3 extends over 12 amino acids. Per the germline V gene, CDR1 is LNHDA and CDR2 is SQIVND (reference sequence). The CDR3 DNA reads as TGTGCCTGCCCGCGAGGCGGAGAGACCCAGTACTTC. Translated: CACPRGGETQYF.

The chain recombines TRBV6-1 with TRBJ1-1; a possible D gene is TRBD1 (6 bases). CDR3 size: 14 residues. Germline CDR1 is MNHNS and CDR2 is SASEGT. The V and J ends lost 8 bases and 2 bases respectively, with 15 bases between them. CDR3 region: CASQRSGGNTEAFF. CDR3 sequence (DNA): TGTGCCAGCCAGAGGAGCGGGGGCAACACTGAAGCTTTCTTT.

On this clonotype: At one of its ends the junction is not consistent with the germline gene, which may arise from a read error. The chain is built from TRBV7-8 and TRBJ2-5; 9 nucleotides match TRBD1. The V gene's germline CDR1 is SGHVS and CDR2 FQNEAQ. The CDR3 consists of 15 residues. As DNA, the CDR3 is TGCGCCAGCAGCACCGGACAGGGGACGGGAGGGACCCAGTACTTC. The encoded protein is CASSTGQGTGGTQYF.

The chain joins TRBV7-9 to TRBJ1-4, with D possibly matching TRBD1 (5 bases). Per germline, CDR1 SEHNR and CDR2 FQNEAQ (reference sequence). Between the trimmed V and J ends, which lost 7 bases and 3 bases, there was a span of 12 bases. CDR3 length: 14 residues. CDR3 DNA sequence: TGTGCCAGCACCCAACCGGGACCTAATGAAAAACTGTTTTTT. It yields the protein CASTQPGPNEKLFF.

The CDR3 coding sequence is TGTGCCAGCAGCTTAGGGAAGTCTAACTATGGCTACACCTTC. The encoded protein is CASSLGKSNYGYTF. The rearrangement uses TRBV7-6 and TRBJ1-2; no reliable D call. With 1 base removed from V and 0 bases from J, the gap between germline ends came to 6 bases. The length of the CDR3 is 14 residues. Germline loops: CDR1 SGHVS, CDR2 FNYEAQ.

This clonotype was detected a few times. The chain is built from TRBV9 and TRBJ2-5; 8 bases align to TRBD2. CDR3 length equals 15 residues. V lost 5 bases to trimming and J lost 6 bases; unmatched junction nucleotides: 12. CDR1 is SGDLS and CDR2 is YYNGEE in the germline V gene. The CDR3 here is CASSSTLLAVQTQYF. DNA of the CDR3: TGTGCCAGCAGTTCCACATTACTAGCGGTTCAGACCCAGTACTTC.

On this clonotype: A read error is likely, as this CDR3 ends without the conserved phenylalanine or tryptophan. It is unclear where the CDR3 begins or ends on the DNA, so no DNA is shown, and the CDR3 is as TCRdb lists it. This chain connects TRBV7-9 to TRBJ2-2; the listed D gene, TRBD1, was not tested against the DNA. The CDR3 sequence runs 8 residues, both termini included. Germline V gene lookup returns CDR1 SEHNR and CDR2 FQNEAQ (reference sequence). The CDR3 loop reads CASSPAPG.

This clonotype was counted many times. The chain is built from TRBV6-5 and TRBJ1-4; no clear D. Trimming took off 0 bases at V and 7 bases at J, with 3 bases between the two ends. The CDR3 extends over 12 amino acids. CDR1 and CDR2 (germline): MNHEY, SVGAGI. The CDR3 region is CASSYSPEKLFF. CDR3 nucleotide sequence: TGTGCCAGCAGTTACTCGCCTGAAAAACTGTTTTTT.

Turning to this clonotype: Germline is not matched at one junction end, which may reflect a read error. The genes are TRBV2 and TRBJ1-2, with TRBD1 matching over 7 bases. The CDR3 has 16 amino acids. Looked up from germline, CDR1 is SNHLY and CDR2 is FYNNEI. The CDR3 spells CASSGGGTGAVYGHTF. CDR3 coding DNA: TGTGCCAGCAGTGGGGGAGGCACAGGGGCTGTCTATGGCCACACCTTC. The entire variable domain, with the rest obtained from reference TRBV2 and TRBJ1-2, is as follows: EPEVTQTPSHQVTQMGQEVILRCVPISNHLYFYWYRQILGQKVEFLVSFYNNEISEKSEIFDDQFSVERPDGSNFTLKIRSTKLEDSAMYFCASSGGGTGAVYGHTFGSGTRLTVV.